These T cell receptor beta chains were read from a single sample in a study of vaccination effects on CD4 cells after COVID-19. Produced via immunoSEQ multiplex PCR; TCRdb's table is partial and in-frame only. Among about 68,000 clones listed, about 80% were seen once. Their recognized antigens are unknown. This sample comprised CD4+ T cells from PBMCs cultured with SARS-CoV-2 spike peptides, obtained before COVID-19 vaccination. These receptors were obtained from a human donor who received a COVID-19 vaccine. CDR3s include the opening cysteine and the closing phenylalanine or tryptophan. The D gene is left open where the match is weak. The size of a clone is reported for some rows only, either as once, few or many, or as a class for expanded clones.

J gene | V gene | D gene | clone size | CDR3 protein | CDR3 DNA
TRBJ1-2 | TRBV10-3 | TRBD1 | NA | CAISPVEGQGHGYTF | TGTGCCATCAGTCCAGTTGAGGGACAGGGTCATGGCTACACCTTC
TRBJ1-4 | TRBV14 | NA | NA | CASSQGYTKLFF | TGTGCCAGCAGCCAAGGGTACACGAAACTGTTTTTT
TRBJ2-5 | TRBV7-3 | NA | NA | CASSPTGGIETQYF | TGTGCCAGCAGCCCAACTGGGGGGATAGAGACCCAGTACTTC
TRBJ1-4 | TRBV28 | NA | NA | CASSIQPTNEKLFF | TGTGCCAGCAGTATACAACCAACTAATGAAAAACTGTTTTTT
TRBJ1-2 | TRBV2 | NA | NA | CASTVSVYGYTF | TGTGCCAGCACCGTGTCGGTCTATGGCTACACCTTC
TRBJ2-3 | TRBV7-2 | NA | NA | CASSLGAGTDTQYF | TGTGCCAGCAGCTTAGGGGCAGGAACAGATACGCAGTATTTT
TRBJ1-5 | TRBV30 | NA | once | CAWSVGAGQPQHF | TGTGCCTGGAGTGTGGGGGCGGGTCAGCCCCAGCATTTT
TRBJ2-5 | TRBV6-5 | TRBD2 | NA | CASSDSGYQETQYF | TGTGCCAGCTCTGATAGCGGGTACCAAGAGACCCAGTACTTC
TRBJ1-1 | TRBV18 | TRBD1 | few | CASSLQQGSSNTEAFF | TGTGCCAGCTCACTTCAACAGGGGTCGTCCAACACTGAAGCTTTCTTT
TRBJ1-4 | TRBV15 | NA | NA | CATSREGSPNEKLFF | TGTGCCACCAGCAGAGAGGGCAGTCCTAATGAAAAACTGTTTTTT
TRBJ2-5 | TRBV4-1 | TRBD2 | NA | CASSHPGLAGGPTQETQYF | TGCGCCAGCAGCCACCCGGGACTAGCGGGGGGCCCCACCCAAGAGACCCAGTACTTC
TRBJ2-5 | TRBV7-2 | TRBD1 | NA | CASSPTGLETQYF | TGTGCCAGCAGCCCGACAGGGTTGGAGACCCAGTACTTC
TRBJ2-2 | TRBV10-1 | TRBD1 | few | CASSDRDRGDTGELFF | TGCGCCAGCAGTGACCGAGACAGGGGGGACACCGGGGAGCTGTTTTTT
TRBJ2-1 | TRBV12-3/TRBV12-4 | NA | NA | CASAGAYNEQFF | TGTGCCAGCGCGGGGGCGTACAATGAGCAGTTCTTC
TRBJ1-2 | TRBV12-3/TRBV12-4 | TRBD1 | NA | CASSTTGRYGYTF | TGTGCCAGCAGCACGACAGGGCGGTATGGCTACACCTTC
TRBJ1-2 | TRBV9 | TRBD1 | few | CASSVDDRGYGYTF | TGTGCCAGCAGCGTAGATGACAGGGGCTATGGCTACACCTTC
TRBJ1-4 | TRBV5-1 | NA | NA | CASSEQVVATNEKLFF | TGCGCCAGCAGCGAGCAAGTTGTTGCAACTAATGAAAAACTGTTTTTT
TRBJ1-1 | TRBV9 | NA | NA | CASSVHINTEAFF | TGTGCCAGCAGCGTGCATATTAACACTGAAGCTTTCTTT
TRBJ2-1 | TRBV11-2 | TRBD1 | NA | CASSLRIVGQSYNEQFF | TGTGCCAGCAGCTTAAGAATTGTGGGACAGTCCTACAATGAGCAGTTCTTC
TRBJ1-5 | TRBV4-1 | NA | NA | CASSQALDQPQHF | TGCGCCAGCAGCCAGGCCCTCGATCAGCCCCAGCATTTT
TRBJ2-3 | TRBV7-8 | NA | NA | CASSVGPSTDTQYF | TGTGCCAGCAGCGTAGGACCAAGCACAGATACGCAGTATTTT
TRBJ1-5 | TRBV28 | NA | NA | CASSSGGIISNQPQHF | TGTGCCAGCAGTTCCGGGGGCATTATTAGCAATCAGCCCCAGCATTTT
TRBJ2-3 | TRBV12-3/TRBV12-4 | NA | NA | CASSLRDRGTQYF | TGTGCCAGCAGTTTACGCGACCGGGGCACGCAGTATTTT
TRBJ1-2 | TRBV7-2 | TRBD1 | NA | CASSLYRDSAF | TGTGCCAGCAGCTTATACCGGGACAGTGCCTTC
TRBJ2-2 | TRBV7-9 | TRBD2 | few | CASSLMGGSGELFF | TGTGCCAGCAGCCTTATGGGAGGGTCCGGGGAGCTGTTTTTT
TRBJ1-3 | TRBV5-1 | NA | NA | CASSLNLSGNTIYF | TGCGCCAGCAGCTTAAATCTCTCTGGAAACACCATATATTTT